One and the same sample provided the 19 T cell receptor beta chains below, sequenced in a study of cytomegalovirus exposure and HLA in healthy donors (dated by TCRdb to the late 2010s). The library relied on the immunoSEQ multiplex PCR assay. For the multiplex PCR, a mixture combining 60 forward primers for TCR Vbeta segments and 13 reverse primers for TCR Jbeta segments was used. The table was pulled from immuneACCESS by TCRdb, which kept in-frame rearrangements only. Such tables lose some clones; where checked, under half of the loss comes from unresolved V genes, and the rest has no known cause. Recorded for this sample are over 150,000 clones; 65% to 75% of them occurred a single time. Approximately 5% of the sample belongs to the ten largest clones. The sequenced sample was PBMCs. The receptors come from a man aged 25 to 45 in good health and CMV-seropositive.

This clone was seen only a few times. V gene TRBV4-1 combines with J gene TRBJ1-4; D uncertain. Between the trimmed V and J ends, which lost 1 base and 7 bases, there was a span of 16 bases. The CDR3 runs 16 residues. Germline V lookup: CDR1 MGHRA, CDR2 YSYEKL. As DNA, the CDR3 is TGCGCCAGCAGCCAAGGGCGGGGAGGACTCGGTGAAAAACTGTTTTTT. It translates to CASSQGRGGLGEKLFF.

CDR3 region: CASSRRTGLNTEAFF. CDR3 in DNA: TGTGCCAGCAGCCGTCGGACAGGGCTAAACACTGAAGCTTTCTTT. This chain joins TRBV13 and TRBJ1-1, with TRBD1 matching 8 bases. V shed 5 bases and J 2 bases; nucleotides not matched to a gene: 7. The CDR3 sequence is 15 residues long. CDR1 is PRHDT, CDR2 FYEKMQ, per germline (reference sequence).

This clone was picked up a small number of times. This chain joins TRBV7-2 and TRBJ1-2, with D possibly matching TRBD1 (6 bases). The CDR3 is 15 amino acids. Per the germline V gene, CDR1 is SGHTA and CDR2 is FQGNSA. Trimming took 5 bases from V and 4 from J, leaving 17 bases between them. This CDR3 reads CASSPHGGASYGYTF. The CDR3 DNA is TGTGCCAGCAGCCCCCACGGGGGGGCTAGCTATGGCTACACCTTC.

The rearrangement links TRBV5-5 to TRBJ1-4; TRBD1 matches 9 bases. CDR1 SGHKS and CDR2 YYEKEE come from the germline V gene (reference sequence). The CDR3 spans 14 residues. V shed 4 bases and J 8 bases; nucleotides not matched to a gene: 6. CDR3 region: CASSVDRGGEKLFF. CDR3 coding DNA: TGTGCCAGCAGCGTGGACAGGGGAGGAGAAAAACTGTTTTTT. Together with reference TRBV5-5 and TRBJ1-4, the CDR3 gives the full variable domain: DAGVTQSPTHLIKTRGQQVTLRCSPISGHKSVSWYQQVLGQGPQFIFQYYEKEERGRGNFPDRFSARQFPNYSSELNVNALLLGDSALYLCASSVDRGGEKLFFGSGTQLSVL.

This chain links TRBV7-9 with TRBJ2-7; TRBD2 agrees at 10 bases. Germline CDR1 and CDR2: SEHNR and FQNEAQ (reference sequence). Unmatched junction bases numbered 5, after V lost 5 bases and J lost 4 bases. The CDR3 consists of 14 residues. CDR3 sequence reads: CASSISSGSYEQYF. CDR3 in DNA: TGTGCCAGCAGCATATCTAGCGGGAGTTACGAGCAGTACTTC.

The CDR3 nucleotides are TGTGCCAGCAGTTTCCCGCCCGGACAGATATCCTACGAGCAGTACTTC. Protein product: CASSFPPGQISYEQYF. The chain joins TRBV6-6 to TRBJ2-7, with D tentatively TRBD1 (6 bases). With 4 bases removed from V and 1 base from J, the gap between germline ends came to 17 bases. The CDR3 consists of 16 residues. Germline loops: CDR1 MNHNY, CDR2 SVGAGI (reference sequence).

J is TRBJ2-2 and V is TRBV2; D is uncertain. This CDR3 has 13 residues. Germline V gene lookup returns CDR1 SNHLY and CDR2 FYNNEI. Trimming left V 4 bases short and J 1 base short, with 4 bases between. CDR3 residues: CASSAGNTGELFF. The CDR3 DNA reads TGTGCCAGCAGTGCCGGGAACACCGGGGAGCTGTTTTTT.

The rearrangement links TRBV27 to TRBJ1-5; D is possibly TRBD1 (5 bases). Trimming left V 2 bases short and J 0 bases short, with 8 bases between. There are 15 residues in the CDR3. Germline CDR1 MNHEY, CDR2 SMNVEV (reference sequence). CDR3 nucleotide sequence: TGTGCCAGCAGTTTAGCACAGGATAGCAATCAGCCCCAGCATTTT. This codes for CASSLAQDSNQPQHF.

The V call is TRBV2, the J call TRBJ2-7, with 13 bases identical to TRBD2. Germline loops: CDR1 SNHLY, CDR2 FYNNEI. V lost 6 bases, J lost 4 bases, and 6 bases stayed unmatched. The CDR3 totals 15 residues. The CDR3 DNA sequence: TGTGCCAGCAGCTCGACTAGCGGGAGGACTTACGAGCAGTACTTC. This sequence encodes CASSSTSGRTYEQYF.

The V and J genes are TRBV4-2 and TRBJ2-1; 8 positions agree with TRBD2. Germline V lookup: CDR1 LGHNA, CDR2 YNFKEQ. V dropped 0 bases and J dropped 5; count of bases not matched to a gene: 6. The CDR3 runs 16 residues. The CDR3, as DNA: TGTGCCAGCAGCCAAGATTTAACTAGCGGAAACAATGAGCAGTTCTTC. This encodes CASSQDLTSGNNEQFF.

The rearrangement joins TRBV7-2 to TRBJ2-1; TRBD1 is a possible D gene (6 bases). The CDR3 runs 13 residues. Per the germline V gene, CDR1 is SGHTA and CDR2 is FQGNSA. The germline V and J ends were trimmed by 4 bases and 5 bases, with 9 bases remaining between them. The CDR3 loop reads CASSSGQHNEQFF. The CDR3 DNA reads as TGTGCCAGCAGCTCAGGACAGCACAATGAGCAGTTCTTC.

This clone was recorded a few times. The chain joins TRBV7-8 to TRBJ2-7; D is perhaps TRBD2 (5 bases). V lost 10 bases to trimming and J lost 3 bases, with 13 bases between them. Per the germline V gene, CDR1 is SGHVS and CDR2 is FQNEAQ. This CDR3 has 12 residues. The CDR3 DNA reads TGTGCCACCCGAGGAGGCCGCTACGAGCAGTACTTC. The encoded protein is CATRGGRYEQYF. The whole variable domain, remainder taken from reference TRBV7-8 and TRBJ2-7, is GAGVSQSPRYKVAKRGQDVALRCDPISGHVSLFWYQQALGQGPEFLTYFQNEAQLDKSGLPSDRFFAERPEGSVSTLKIQRTQQEDSAVYLCATRGGRYEQYFGPGTRLTVT.

The V call is TRBV5-1, the J call TRBJ2-1, with 7 bases aligning to TRBD2. V gave up 1 base and J gave up 7 bases; unmatched junction bases: 5. The CDR3 spans 14 residues. Germline V gene lookup returns CDR1 SGHRS and CDR2 YFSETQ. The CDR3 loop reads CASSLWGEGNEQFF. For the CDR3, the DNA is TGCGCCAGCAGCTTGTGGGGGGAGGGGAATGAGCAGTTCTTC.

The table lists this clone with a few counts. The chain combines TRBV7-2 with TRBJ1-4; D is possibly TRBD1 (5 bases). Trimming took 4 bases from V and 8 from J, leaving 20 bases between them. The germline V gene has CDR1 SGHTA and CDR2 FQGNSA. This CDR3 is built from 16 residues. Written as DNA, the CDR3 is TGTGCCAGCAGCTACGCGGGTGGGGGGATGGGAGAAAAACTGTTTTTT. Translated, it gives CASSYAGGGMGEKLFF.

The V gene is TRBV7-8, the J gene TRBJ2-3, with 7 bases aligning to TRBD1. With 4 bases clipped from V and 2 bases from J, the junction kept 21 bases outside the gene matches. The germline CDR1 and CDR2 sequences are SGHVS and FQNEAQ. The CDR3 has 20 residues. The CDR3 protein is CASSWTRGTAVNVDTDTQYF. The CDR3 coding sequence is TGTGCCAGCAGCTGGACCAGGGGGACAGCGGTGAATGTCGACACAGATACGCAGTATTTT.

This clone has a handful of counts. This chain links TRBV7-3 with TRBJ2-1; a possible D gene is TRBD1 (6 bases). From germline, CDR1 is SGHTA and CDR2 FQGTGA. The CDR3 is 15 residues long. The ends were cut back, 0 bases at V and 8 bases at J, with 14 bases in the middle. The CDR3 protein is CASSLTGGPSDEQFF. CDR3 sequence (DNA): TGTGCCAGCAGCTTAACTGGGGGCCCGTCGGATGAGCAGTTCTTC.

This clone came up a few times. J is TRBJ2-1 and V is TRBV9; 7 positions agree with TRBD2. Germline V lookup: CDR1 SGDLS, CDR2 YYNGEE. The CDR3 runs to 15 residues. The trim removed 3 bases at V and 6 bases at J, leaving 9 bases unmatched. CDR3 amino acids: CASSASGTLPNEQFF. CDR3 in DNA: TGTGCCAGCAGCGCCAGCGGGACTCTTCCCAATGAGCAGTTCTTC.

This chain uses TRBV29-1 with TRBJ2-2; TRBD2 aligns across 10 bases. CDR3 length equals 17 residues. Germline assignment: CDR1 SQVTM and CDR2 ANQGSEA. V shed 6 bases and J 1 base; nucleotides not matched to a gene: 11. The CDR3, as DNA: TGCAGCGTCCGTAGCGGGGGGCCCACACAGAACACCGGGGAGCTGTTTTTT. Translation: CSVRSGGPTQNTGELFF.

V gene TRBV2 combines with J gene TRBJ2-7, with 11 bases matching TRBD1. V was pared by 10 bases and J by 5 bases, with 7 bases of the junction left unmatched. Germline V gene sequence: CDR1 SNHLY, CDR2 FYNNEI. The length of the CDR3 is 13 residues. The chain's CDR3 is CAKDGQGADEQYF. The CDR3, as DNA: TGTGCCAAGGATGGACAGGGGGCGGACGAGCAGTACTTC.